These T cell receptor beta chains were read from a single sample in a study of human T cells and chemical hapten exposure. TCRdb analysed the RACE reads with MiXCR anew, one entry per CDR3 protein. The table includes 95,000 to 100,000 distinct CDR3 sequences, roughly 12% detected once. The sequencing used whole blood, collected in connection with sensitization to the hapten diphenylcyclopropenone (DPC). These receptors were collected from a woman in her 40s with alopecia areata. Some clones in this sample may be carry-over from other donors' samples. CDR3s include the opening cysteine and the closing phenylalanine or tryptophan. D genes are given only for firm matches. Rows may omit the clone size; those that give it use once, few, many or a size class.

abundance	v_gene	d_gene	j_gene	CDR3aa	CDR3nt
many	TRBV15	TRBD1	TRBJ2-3	CATSARDRGIVDTQYF	TGTGCCACCAGCGCGCGGGACAGGGGGATCGTAGATACGCAGTATTTT
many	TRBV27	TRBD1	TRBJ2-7	CASSYTGTGTYEQYF	TGTGCCAGCAGCTATACCGGGACAGGGACCTACGAGCAGTACTTC
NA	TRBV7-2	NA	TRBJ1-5	CASSLADGFNQPQHF	TGTGCCAGCAGCTTAGCGGACGGCTTCAATCAGCCCCAGCATTTT
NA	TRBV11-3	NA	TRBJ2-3	CASSLRGPPTDTQYF	TGTGCCAGCAGCCTAAGGGGCCCCCCCACAGATACGCAGTATTTT
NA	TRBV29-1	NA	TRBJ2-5	CSVGHLYQETQYF	TGCAGCGTGGGACACTTGTACCAAGAGACCCAGTACTTC
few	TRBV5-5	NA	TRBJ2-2	CASSLDGGELFF	TGTGCCAGCAGCTTGGATGGCGGGGAGCTGTTTTTT
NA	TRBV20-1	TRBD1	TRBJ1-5	CSVGDRGLYQPQHF	TGCAGTGTGGGGGACAGGGGGCTTTATCAGCCCCAGCATTTT
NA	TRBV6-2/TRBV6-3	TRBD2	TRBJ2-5	CASSYGGTSGGQETQYF	TGTGCCAGCAGTTACGGAGGAACTAGCGGAGGTCAAGAGACCCAGTACTTC
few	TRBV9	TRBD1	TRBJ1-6	CASSVGGQGISPLHF	TGTGCCAGCAGCGTAGGGGGACAGGGAATTTCACCCCTCCACTTT
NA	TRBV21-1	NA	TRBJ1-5	CASSNGTPLWGNQPQHF	TGTGCCAGCAGCAATGGGACACCACTCTGGGGCAATCAGCCCCAGCATTTT
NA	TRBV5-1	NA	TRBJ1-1	CASSFVGTEAFF	TGCGCCAGCAGCTTCGTCGGGACTGAAGCTTTCTTT
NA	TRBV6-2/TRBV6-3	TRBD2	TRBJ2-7	CASSSRGVEQYF	TGTGCCAGCAGTTCCCGGGGGGTCGAGCAGTACTTC
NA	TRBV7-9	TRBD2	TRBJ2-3	CASSLSGTSTDTQYF	TGTGCCAGCAGCCTTAGCGGGACTAGCACAGATACGCAGTATTTT
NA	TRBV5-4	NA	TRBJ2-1	CASSLGRRLNNEQFF	TGTGCCAGCAGCTTGGGGAGACGTCTTAATAATGAGCAGTTCTTC
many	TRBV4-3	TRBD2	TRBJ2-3	CASSPRVGGGNTDTQYF	TGCGCCAGCAGCCCGAGGGTCGGGGGGGGAAACACAGATACGCAGTATTTT
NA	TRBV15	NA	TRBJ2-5	CATSRDRGTQYF	TGTGCCACCAGCAGAGATCGCGGGACGCAGTACTTC
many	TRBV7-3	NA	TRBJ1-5	CASSLMGDQPQHF	TGTGCCAGCAGCTTAATGGGGGACCAGCCCCAGCATTTT
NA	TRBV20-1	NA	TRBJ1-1	CSARQPGGTEAFF	TGCAGTGCTAGACAGCCGGGGGGTACTGAAGCTTTCTTT
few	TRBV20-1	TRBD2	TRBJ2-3	CSASVLAGGGTDTQYF	TGCAGTGCTAGTGTACTAGCGGGAGGTGGCACAGATACGCAGTATTTT
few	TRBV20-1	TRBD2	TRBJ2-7	CSAPGLARSSYEQYF	TGCAGTGCACCGGGACTAGCTAGGTCCTCCTACGAGCAGTACTTC
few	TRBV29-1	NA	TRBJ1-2	CSVEEEYYGYTF	TGCAGCGTTGAAGAGGAGTACTATGGCTACACCTTC
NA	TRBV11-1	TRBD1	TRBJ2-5	CASRRGPETQYF	TGTGCCAGCAGAAGGGGGCCAGAGACCCAGTACTTC
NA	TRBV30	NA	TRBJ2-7	CAWSVIFHEQYF	TGTGCCTGGAGTGTAATTTTCCACGAGCAGTACTTC
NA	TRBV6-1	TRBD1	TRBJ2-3	CASTQTGTGRDTQYF	TGTGCCAGCACACAGACCGGGACAGGAAGGGATACGCAGTATTTT
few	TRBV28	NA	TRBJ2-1	CASSSWYEQFF	TGTGCCAGCAGTTCATGGTATGAGCAGTTCTTC
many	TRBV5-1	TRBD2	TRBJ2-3	CASSLVPAGGPGDTQYF	TGCGCCAGCAGCTTGGTTCCAGCGGGAGGGCCCGGGGATACGCAGTATTTT
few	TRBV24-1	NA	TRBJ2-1	CATSDSRGPAGNEQFF	TGTGCCACCAGTGACTCCCGGGGCCCCGCGGGGAATGAGCAGTTCTTC
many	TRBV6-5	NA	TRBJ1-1	CASRGTVTREAFF	TGTGCCAGCAGAGGGACGGTTACACGTGAAGCTTTCTTT
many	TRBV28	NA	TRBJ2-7	CASSGGDSESYEQYF	TGTGCCAGCAGTGGGGGGGACAGCGAATCCTACGAGCAGTACTTC
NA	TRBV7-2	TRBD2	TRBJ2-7	CASSWSAGEPYEQYF	TGTGCCAGCAGCTGGTCGGCGGGAGAACCCTACGAGCAGTACTTC
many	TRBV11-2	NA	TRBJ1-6	CASSLDTWGAGSPLHF	TGTGCCAGCAGCTTAGATACGTGGGGGGCCGGTTCACCCCTCCACTTT
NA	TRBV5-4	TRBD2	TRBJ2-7	CASSLNPSGNYEQYF	TGTGCCAGCAGCTTGAACCCTAGCGGCAACTACGAGCAGTACTTC
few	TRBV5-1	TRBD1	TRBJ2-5	CASSLSGTGEETQYF	TGCGCCAGCAGCTTATCCGGGACAGGGGAAGAGACCCAGTACTTC
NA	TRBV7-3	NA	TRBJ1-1	CASSPHEGGTEAFF	TGTGCCAGCAGCCCCCACGAGGGGGGCACTGAAGCTTTCTTT
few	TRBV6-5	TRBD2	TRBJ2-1	CASRASGRLWEQFF	TGTGCCAGCAGAGCTAGCGGGAGATTATGGGAGCAGTTCTTC
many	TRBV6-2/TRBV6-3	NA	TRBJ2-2	CASSYRRDGELFF	TGTGCCAGCAGTTACCGCCGGGACGGGGAGCTGTTTTTT
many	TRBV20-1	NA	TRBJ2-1	CSAQAPFVANEQFF	TGCAGTGCTCAAGCCCCCTTTGTGGCAAATGAGCAGTTCTTC
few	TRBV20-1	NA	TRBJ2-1	CSAREGTGAYNEQFF	TGCAGTGCTAGAGAGGGGACTGGAGCTTACAATGAGCAGTTCTTC
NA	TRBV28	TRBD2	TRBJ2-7	CASCRLAGGEQYF	TGTGCCAGCTGCCGATTAGCGGGAGGAGAGCAGTACTTC
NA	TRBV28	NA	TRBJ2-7	CASSTAYEQYF	TGTGCCAGCAGCACAGCTTACGAGCAGTACTTC
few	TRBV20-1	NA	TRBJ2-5	CSAIPRANQETQYF	TGCAGTGCTATCCCGAGGGCAAACCAGGAGACCCAGTACTTC
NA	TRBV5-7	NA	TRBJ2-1	CASSLGDRSNEQFF	TGTGCCAGCAGCTTGGGAGACAGATCTAATGAGCAGTTCTTC
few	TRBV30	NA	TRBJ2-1	CAWERASYNEQFF	TGTGCCTGGGAGCGGGCTTCCTACAATGAGCAGTTCTTC
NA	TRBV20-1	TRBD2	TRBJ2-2	CSGRWGGTGELFF	TGCAGTGGCAGGTGGGGGGGAACCGGGGAGCTGTTTTTT
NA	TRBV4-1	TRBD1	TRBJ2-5	CASSQGGTGDLPMAQYF	TGCGCCAGCAGCCAAGGGGGCACAGGGGACCTCCCAATGGCCCAGTACTTC
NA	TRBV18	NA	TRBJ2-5	CASSSLAETQYF	TGTGCCAGCTCATCATTGGCCGAGACCCAGTACTTC
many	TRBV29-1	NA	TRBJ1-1	CSVEEIGDTEAFF	TGCAGCGTTGAAGAGATAGGCGACACTGAAGCTTTCTTT
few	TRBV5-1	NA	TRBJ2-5	CASSLAGFGETQYF	TGCGCCAGCAGCTTGGCGGGCTTTGGTGAGACCCAGTACTTC
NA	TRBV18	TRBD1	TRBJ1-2	CASSPPGQEGSYGYTF	TGTGCCAGCTCACCCCCTGGACAGGAAGGGAGCTATGGCTACACCTTC
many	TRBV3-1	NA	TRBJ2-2	CASSLWPKELFF	TGTGCCAGCAGCCTCTGGCCGAAGGAGCTGTTTTTT
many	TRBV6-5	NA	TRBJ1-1	CASSYSLRGTEAFF	TGTGCCAGCAGTTACAGTCTGCGGGGCACTGAAGCTTTCTTT
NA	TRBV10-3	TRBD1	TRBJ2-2	CAISERQGGTGELFF	TGTGCCATCAGTGAAAGACAGGGTGGTACCGGGGAGCTGTTTTTT
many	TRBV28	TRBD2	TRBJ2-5	CASSFAGAVGETQYF	TGTGCCAGCAGTTTTGCGGGAGCGGTCGGAGAGACCCAGTACTTC
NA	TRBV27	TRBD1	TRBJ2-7	CASSAWGTGTFPPYEQYF	TGTGCCAGCAGCGCCTGGGGGACAGGGACCTTCCCCCCCTACGAGCAGTACTTC